Below are 5 T cell receptor beta chains sequenced from a single sample in a study of T cell responses to AZD1222 COVID-19 vaccine. Repertoires were generated with immunoSEQ multiplex PCR, while TCRdb's copy carries only in-frame clones and drops some. The table includes 150,000 to 200,000 clones, roughly nine tenths detected once. The sample was peripheral blood, taken on day 0 of AZD1222 vaccination. The origin of the receptors is an adult in good health.

The CDR3 DNA follows: TGTGCCAGCAGTGACTGGCGACAGAGAAGCTCCTACGAGCAGTACTTC. Translated: CASSDWRQRSSYEQYF. The chain has TRBV6-4 and TRBJ2-7; D may be TRBD1 (5 bases). The V gene's germline CDR1 is MRHNA and CDR2 SNTAGT. The germline V and J ends were trimmed by 1 base and 0 bases, with 13 bases remaining between them. The CDR3 sequence is 16 residues long.

The chain links TRBV5-8 to TRBJ1-1; D not resolved. This CDR3 is built from 12 residues. The V gene's germline CDR1 is SGHTS and CDR2 YDEGEE. With 6 bases removed from V and 3 bases from J, the gap between germline ends came to 9 bases. As DNA, the CDR3 is TGTGCCAGCACGAAAAGGTACACTGAAGCTTTCTTT. It specifies CASTKRYTEAFF.

This clone appeared a few times. This chain connects TRBV4-3 to TRBJ2-7, with 9 positions matching TRBD2. CDR1 LGHNA and CDR2 YSLEER come from the germline V gene. The CDR3 runs to 15 residues. The junction had 5 bases not matched to a gene; V was cut back by 5 bases and J by 0 bases. The CDR3 bases are TGCGCCAGCAGCAAACTAGCGGGTGACTCCTACGAGCAGTACTTC. As protein: CASSKLAGDSYEQYF.

The CDR3 here is CASSLEGGGEQFF. Here the CDR3 DNA reads TGTGCCAGCAGCTTAGAAGGTGGCGGGGAGCAGTTCTTC. The chain carries TRBV7-6 and TRBJ2-1; D perhaps matches TRBD2 (5 bases). The CDR3 runs to 13 residues. Germline values: CDR1 SGHVS, CDR2 FNYEAQ. The germline V and J ends were trimmed by 1 base and 10 bases, with 11 bases remaining between them.

V usage is TRBV15 and J usage is TRBJ1-1; unclear D gene. The CDR3 has 16 amino acids. Trimming took off 0 bases at V and 4 bases at J, with 15 bases between the two ends. Germline V CDR1 and CDR2: LNHNV, YYDKDF (reference sequence). CDR3 coding DNA: TGTGCCACCAGCAGAGATTCGTACTCACCGGGCACTGAAGCTTTCTTT. Translated: CATSRDSYSPGTEAFF.